This T cell receptor beta chain was captured by sequencing in a study of cytomegalovirus exposure and HLA in healthy donors. Study results and caveats: By HLA locus, TCR association rates varied in a later analysis, with DRB1 showing the most and HLA-C the fewest. The authors listed around 150 TCR beta chains as cytomegalovirus-associated. In most subjects, TCR beta sequences reportedly gave accurate predictions of HLA-A and HLA-B alleles. Of the V segments, some could not be distinguished, including TRBV6-2 and TRBV6-3, and were excluded.

13 Jbeta primers and 60 Vbeta primers were used for the PCR. Sequencing used immunoSEQ multiplex PCR; TCRdb keeps in-frame clones, though not all of them. The sample lists around 220,000 clones; around 85% were seen once. A word on this clone: Its antigen is currently unknown.

CDR1 is MGHDK, CDR2 SYGVNS, per germline. V trimming: 4 bases; J trimming: 0 bases; junction bases outside the gene matches: 7. The CDR3 consists of 17 residues. The genes are TRBV25-1 and TRBJ2-2; 8 nucleotides line up with TRBD2. The sample consisted of PBMCs. This sequence was found in a girl aged 2-9 years in good health and CMV-seronegative. CDR3 sequence: CASSGSSGFANTGELFF. CDR3 DNA sequence: TGTGCCAGCAGTGGATCTAGCGGGTTCGCGAACACCGGGGAGCTGTTTTTT.